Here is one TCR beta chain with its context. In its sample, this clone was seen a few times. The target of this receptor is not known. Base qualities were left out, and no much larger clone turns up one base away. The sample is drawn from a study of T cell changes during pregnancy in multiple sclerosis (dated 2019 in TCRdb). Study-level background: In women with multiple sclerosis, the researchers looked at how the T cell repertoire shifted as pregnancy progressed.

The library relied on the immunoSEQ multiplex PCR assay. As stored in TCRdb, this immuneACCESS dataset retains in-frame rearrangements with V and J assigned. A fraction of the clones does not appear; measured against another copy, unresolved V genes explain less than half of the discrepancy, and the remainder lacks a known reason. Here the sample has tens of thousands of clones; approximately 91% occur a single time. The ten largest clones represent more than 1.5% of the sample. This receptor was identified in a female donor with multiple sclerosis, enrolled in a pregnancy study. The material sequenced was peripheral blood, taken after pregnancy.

Here the CDR3 is given as CASSLGGQGTEAFF. The DNA sequence is given as TGTGCCAGCAGCTTGGGGGGACAGGGGACTGAAGCTTTCTTT. In this chain, TRBV5-4 is recombined with TRBJ1-1, and 10 bases in between align with TRBD1. The CDR3 runs 14 amino acids, cysteine and phenylalanine included. Here the CDR3 DNA is all that survives: 42 bases in frame from base 1. V and J are trimmed by 0 bases and 5 bases, and the gene matches miss 1 base of the junction. CDR1 and CDR2 were assigned from the germline V gene (reference sequence) as SGHNT and YYREEE.